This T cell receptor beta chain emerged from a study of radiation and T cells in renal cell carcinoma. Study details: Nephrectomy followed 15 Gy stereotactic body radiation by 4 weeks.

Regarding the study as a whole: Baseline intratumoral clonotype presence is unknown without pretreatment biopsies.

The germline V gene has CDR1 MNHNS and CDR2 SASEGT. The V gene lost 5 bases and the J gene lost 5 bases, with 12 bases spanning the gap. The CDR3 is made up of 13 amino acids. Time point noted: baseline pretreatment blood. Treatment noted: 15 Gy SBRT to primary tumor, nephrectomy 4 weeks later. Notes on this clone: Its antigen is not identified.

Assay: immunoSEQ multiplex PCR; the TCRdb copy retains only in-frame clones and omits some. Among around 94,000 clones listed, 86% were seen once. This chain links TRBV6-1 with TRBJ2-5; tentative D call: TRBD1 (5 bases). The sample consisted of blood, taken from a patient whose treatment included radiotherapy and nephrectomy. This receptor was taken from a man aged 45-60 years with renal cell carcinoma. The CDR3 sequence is CASSPGFEETQYF. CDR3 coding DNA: TGTGCCAGCAGTCCAGGGTTCGAGGAGACCCAGTACTTC.